This T cell receptor beta chain was sequenced during a study of persistence of HIV-infected CD4 T cells. Sequencing used immunoSEQ version 4 in survey mode. The repertoire was sequenced with immunoSEQ multiplex PCR; TCRdb's copy has only in-frame clones and lacks some. The sample lists some 21,000 clones; approximately 78% were seen once. Stimulation used 8.5 to 10 ug/mL lysate from CMV-infected fibroblasts. CD4+ T cells upregulating both CD40 ligand and CD69 were sorted as responding cells. CD4+ T cell counts exceeded 400 cells/uL; CMV serology was positive. CD8+ T cells were removed from PBMCs prior to stimulation. Remarks on this clone: No antigen is known for it.

CDR1 SEHNR and CDR2 FQNEAQ come from the germline V gene (reference sequence). This CDR3 contains 15 residues. Trimming removed 3 bases from V and 4 bases from J, with 13 bases in between. The study's findings and limits: Within sorted populations, more oligoclonal TCRs accompanied more oligoclonal proviruses.

J is TRBJ1-5 and V is TRBV7-9; the D gene is possibly TRBD1 (6 bases). The clonotype originates from an adult man with HIV who was CMV-seropositive. The specimen comprised CD4+ T cells sorted from PBMCs after approximately 20-hour stimulation, sampled from a patient who received antiretroviral therapy. The CDR3 sequence: CASSFAGVWNQPQHF. The CDR3, as DNA: TGTGCCAGCAGCTTTGCAGGGGTATGGAATCAGCCCCAGCATTTT.